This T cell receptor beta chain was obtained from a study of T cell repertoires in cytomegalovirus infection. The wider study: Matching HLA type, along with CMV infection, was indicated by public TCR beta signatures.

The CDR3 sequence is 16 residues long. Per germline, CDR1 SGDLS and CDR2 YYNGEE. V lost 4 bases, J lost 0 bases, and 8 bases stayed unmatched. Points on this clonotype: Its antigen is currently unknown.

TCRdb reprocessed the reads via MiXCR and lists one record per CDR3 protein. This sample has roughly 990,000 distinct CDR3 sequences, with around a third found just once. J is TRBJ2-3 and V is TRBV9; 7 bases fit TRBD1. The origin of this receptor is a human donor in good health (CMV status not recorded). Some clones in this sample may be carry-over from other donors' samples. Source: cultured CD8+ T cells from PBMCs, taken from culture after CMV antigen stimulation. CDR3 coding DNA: TGTGCCAGCAGCAAACAGGGGAAGGTGAGCACAGATACGCAGTATTTT. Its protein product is CASSKQGKVSTDTQYF.